This T cell receptor (beta chain) is from a study of regulatory dendritic cells for organ transplantation. About the research overall: Day 6 dendritic cell cultures were stimulated with LPS.

Allogeneic regulatory or mature dendritic cells were co-cultured for about 5 days with CFSE-labeled sorted T cells at 1:10. Naive CD45RA+ and memory CD45RO+ CD4+ or CD8+ T cells were FACS-sorted. Details on this clone: Its target is not known.

Points from the study as a whole: Resting memory CD8+ T cells held the most alloreactive clonotypes. Naive T cells showed high diversity, memory cells less, memory CD8+ least.

Germline V lookup: CDR1 LNHDA, CDR2 SQIVND (reference sequence). The CDR3 spans 17 residues. The V gene end was trimmed by 3 bases and the J gene end by 3 bases; junction bases not matched to a gene: 8. This table comes from immunoSEQ multiplex PCR, and its TCRdb copy is limited to in-frame clones, with some not included. The sample includes 15,000 to 20,000 clones, over 75% of them seen just once. Source material: memory CD4+ T cells from blood cultured with regulatory dendritic cells. The subset was: CD45RO+ memory T cells. This sequence was found in a human donor in good health. The chain has TRBV19 and TRBJ2-1, with TRBD2 matching 10 bases. CDR3 sequence: CASSMDSSGRFYNEQFF. The CDR3 DNA follows: TGTGCCAGTAGTATGGATTCTAGCGGGAGATTCTACAATGAGCAGTTCTTC. Complete variable domain (other parts from reference TRBV19 and TRBJ2-1): DGGITQSPKYLFRKEGQNVTLSCEQNLNHDAMYWYRQDPGQGLRLIYYSQIVNDFQKGDIAEGYSVSREKKESFPLTVTSAQKNPTAFYLCASSMDSSGRFYNEQFFGPGTRLTVL.